Below are 20 T cell receptor beta chains sequenced from a single sample in a study of identical twins. TCRdb independently ran MiXCR on the 5' RACE reads; one entry per CDR3 protein. This sample has hundreds of thousands of distinct CDR3 sequences, with approximately 25% found just once. These data also featured in a second study, about T cells expressing NK-cell markers.

The sample was CD4+ T cells sorted from blood. The receptors were gathered from a woman in her late teens or twenties in good health.

This clonotype was counted between two and nine times. V and J are TRBV21-1 and TRBJ1-1. TRBV21-1 is deemed a pseudogene. This CDR3 region has 11 residues. The CDR3 is CASNGDTEAFF. In DNA, the CDR3 is TGTGCCAGCAACGGAGACACTGAAGCTTTCTTT.

The chain uses TRBV20-1 and TRBJ2-3; D is possibly TRBD2 (6 bases). This CDR3 is 16 amino acids long. In germline, CDR1 is DFQATT, CDR2 SNEGSKA (reference sequence). V was trimmed by 1 base and J by 4 bases, leaving 18 bases between them. In DNA, the CDR3 is TGCAGTGCTAGAGGGAATATAGCGGTCAGCCCAGATACGCAGTATTTT. Its translation is CSARGNIAVSPDTQYF.

This chain links TRBV9 with TRBJ2-7; 7 bases fit TRBD2. CDR1 is SGDLS, CDR2 YYNGEE, per germline. Trimming took 0 bases from V and 7 from J; bases not matched to a gene: 13. CDR3 length: 16 residues. CDR3 DNA sequence: TGTGCCAGCAGCGTAGGTGGTAGCGGGCGGTCAGGAGAGCAGTACTTC. This gives the protein CASSVGGSGRSGEQYF.

The table lists this clonotype with a few counts. This chain links TRBV20-1 with TRBJ2-6, with 8 bases fitting TRBD1. The germline gives CDR1 DFQATT, CDR2 SNEGSKA (reference sequence). After removal of 7 bases from V and 3 bases from J, the junction contained 8 bases not matched to a gene. The CDR3 is 15 residues long. This CDR3 reads CSVLRQGIGANVLTF. In DNA form, the CDR3 reads TGCAGTGTTTTAAGACAGGGGATTGGGGCCAACGTCCTGACTTTC.

V gene TRBV20-1 combines with J gene TRBJ2-1; D call uncertain. CDR3 size: 14 residues. Looked up from germline, CDR1 is DFQATT and CDR2 is SNEGSKA (reference sequence). The V and J ends lost 1 base and 4 bases respectively, with 11 bases between them. The DNA of the CDR3 is TGCAGTGCTAGAGCCCCGCGAAAGTACAATGAGCAGTTCTTC. Amino acids: CSARAPRKYNEQFF.

The V call is TRBV5-1, the J call TRBJ2-2; 12 bases line up with TRBD2. The ends lost 4 bases at V and 7 bases at J; junction bases unmatched: 5. The germline gives CDR1 SGHRS, CDR2 YFSETQ. This CDR3 is 15 amino acids long. The CDR3 region has the DNA TGCGCCAGCAGCGGAGGACTAGCGGGAAGCGGGGAGCTGTTTTTT. It specifies CASSGGLAGSGELFF.

This clonotype was counted between two and nine times. This sequence joins TRBV29-1 and TRBJ2-7; tentative D call: TRBD2 (6 bases). CDR3 size: 15 residues. Germline CDR1 and CDR2: SQVTM and ANQGSEA. V lost 1 base, J lost 1 base, and 14 bases lay in between. The CDR3 coding sequence is TGCAGCGTTGAAGTGGTGGGTAGCGGTTCCTACGAGCAGTACTTC. Translation: CSVEVVGSGSYEQYF.

The table lists this clonotype with a few counts. This sequence joins TRBV12-3 or TRBV12-4 and TRBJ2-3; TRBD2 matches 11 bases. The CDR3 extends over 16 amino acids. V gave up 2 bases and J gave up 3 bases; unmatched junction bases: 4. In DNA form, the CDR3 reads TGTGCCAGCAGTTTAAAGTTAGCGGGGGGGACAGATACGCAGTATTTT. This translates into CASSLKLAGGTDTQYF.

Only a few counts were recorded for this clonotype. The rearrangement links TRBV12-3 or TRBV12-4 to TRBJ2-5; D remains ambiguous. The ends were cut back, 2 bases at V and 3 bases at J, with 7 bases in the middle. This CDR3 is built from 13 residues. CDR3 in DNA: TGTGCCAGCAGTTTATGGGGTGAAGAGACCCAGTACTTC. This gives the protein CASSLWGEETQYF.

In this sample, this clonotype turned up many times. V gene TRBV20-1 combines with J gene TRBJ2-7, with D possibly TRBD1 on 5 matching bases. CDR3 length equals 14 residues. The germline V and J ends were trimmed by 0 bases and 1 base, with 10 bases remaining between them. Germline CDR1 reads DFQATT; CDR2 reads SNEGSKA (reference sequence). The CDR3 loop reads CSARDQGRSYEQYF. CDR3 nucleotides: TGCAGTGCTAGAGATCAGGGCAGATCCTACGAGCAGTACTTC.

This clonotype was picked up a small number of times. The V gene is TRBV7-2, the J gene TRBJ2-7; D not resolved. Trimming removed 1 base at V and 1 base at J, with 11 bases between. Germline CDR1 reads SGHTA; CDR2 reads FQGNSA. The CDR3 runs to 15 residues. Written as DNA, the CDR3 is TGTGCCAGCAGCTTAGGCGAAAACCCATCCTACGAGCAGTACTTC. Translated, it gives CASSLGENPSYEQYF.

This clonotype was recorded a few times. The chain carries TRBV10-3 and TRBJ2-1, with 10 bases lining up with TRBD1. J gave up 8 bases and V 4 bases, and 5 bases lay outside the gene matches. Per the germline V gene, CDR1 is ENHRY and CDR2 is SYGVKD. The CDR3 runs to 14 residues. The CDR3 reads CAISAGTGVHEQFF. DNA for the CDR3: TGTGCCATCAGTGCCGGGACAGGGGTTCATGAGCAGTTCTTC.

V gene TRBV6-5 combines with J gene TRBJ2-1, with no clear D. The CDR3 is made up of 14 amino acids. CDR1 is MNHEY and CDR2 is SVGAGI in the germline V gene. Trimming pared 2 bases from V and 5 bases from J, leaving 10 bases between. The CDR3 reads CASSYRSANNEQFF. CDR3 sequence (DNA): TGTGCCAGCAGTTACCGCTCAGCCAACAATGAGCAGTTCTTC.

This clonotype was counted only a few times. This chain connects TRBV7-6 to TRBJ2-1, with TRBD1 as a possible D gene (6 bases). CDR1 and CDR2 (germline): SGHVS, FNYEAQ. The CDR3 sequence is 13 residues long. V lost 1 base, J lost 7 bases, and 8 bases lay in between. CDR3 coding DNA: TGTGCCAGCAGCTTAGTAGGACAGAATGAGCAGTTCTTC. Translated, it gives CASSLVGQNEQFF.

This clonotype was seen a handful of times. The chain is built from TRBV20-1 and TRBJ2-5; 11 nucleotides match TRBD2. This CDR3 comprises 16 residues. V shed 3 bases, J shed 4 bases, and the junction held 10 bases outside the gene matches. Germline CDR1 DFQATT, CDR2 SNEGSKA (reference sequence). Here the CDR3 reads CSASEFSGRARETQYF. The DNA for the CDR3 is TGCAGTGCTAGCGAATTTAGCGGGAGGGCCCGAGAGACCCAGTACTTC.

V usage is TRBV20-1 and J usage is TRBJ1-2; D might be TRBD1 (5 bases). This CDR3 comprises 12 residues. Germline CDR1 is DFQATT and CDR2 is SNEGSKA (reference sequence). V dropped 6 bases and J dropped 8 bases, with 16 bases sitting between them. CDR3 sequence: CSAVTGAGGYTF. The CDR3 bases are TGCAGTGCCGTCACAGGTGCTGGGGGCTACACCTTC.

A few counts support this clonotype. This chain links TRBV7-9 with TRBJ2-1, with TRBD1 identical over 7 bases. In germline, CDR1 is SEHNR, CDR2 FQNEAQ (reference sequence). The junction had 6 bases not matched to a gene; V was cut back by 5 bases and J by 2 bases. The CDR3 is 15 residues long. CDR3 sequence reads: CASSLGTDPYNEQFF. The DNA of the CDR3 is TGTGCCAGCAGCCTAGGGACAGATCCCTACAATGAGCAGTTCTTC.

This clonotype was seen a single time. The rearrangement joins TRBV20-1 to TRBJ2-7; D is perhaps TRBD2 (5 bases). The CDR3 extends over 16 amino acids. V was shortened by 3 bases and J by 0 bases, with 18 bases between the two germline ends. From germline, CDR1 is DFQATT and CDR2 SNEGSKA (reference sequence). CDR3 in DNA: TGCAGTGCTAGTCAAGCGGAGCGATTTAGCTCCTACGAGCAGTACTTC. Translation: CSASQAERFSSYEQYF.

Only a few counts were recorded for this clonotype. The rearrangement links TRBV4-2 to TRBJ2-5; 11 positions match TRBD2. This CDR3 has 16 residues. CDR1 LGHNA and CDR2 YNFKEQ come from the germline V gene. V gave up 3 bases and J gave up 6 bases; unmatched junction bases: 9. This chain's CDR3 is CASSHTSGGLGKTQYF. For the CDR3, the DNA is TGTGCCAGCAGCCACACTAGCGGGGGCCTCGGGAAGACCCAGTACTTC.

V usage is TRBV5-6 and J usage is TRBJ1-1, with D tentatively TRBD1 (5 bases). Trimming cost V 1 base and J 6 bases, with 13 bases left between them. This CDR3 contains 14 residues. Germline loops: CDR1 SGHDT, CDR2 YYEEEE. CDR3 bases: TGTGCCAGCAGCTTGCGGGGTGGGGACGCTGAAGCTTTCTTT. Encoded protein: CASSLRGGDAEAFF.